These 14 T cell receptor beta chains came from one sample sequenced in a study of OX40 agonist ivuxolimab in advanced cancers. Method: immunoSEQ multiplex PCR; TCRdb's copy keeps in-frame clones and lacks some. In the table there are 90,000 to 120,000 clones, 90% of which are singletons. The sequencing used CD4+ or CD8+ T cells sorted from blood, collected in a trial of the OX40 agonist ivuxolimab. These receptors came from an adult with an advanced solid tumor such as melanoma, head and neck, liver or kidney cancer.

This clone was observed a single time. The V and J genes are TRBV6-1 and TRBJ2-7; 9 bases align to TRBD1. Germline lookup yields CDR1 MNHNS and CDR2 SASEGT. The V gene end was trimmed by 3 bases and the J gene end by 2 bases; junction bases not matched to a gene: 5. The CDR3 spans 15 residues. CDR3 sequence reads: CASSETRDRAYEQYF. The CDR3 nucleotides read TGTGCCAGCAGTGAGACACGGGACAGGGCCTACGAGCAGTACTTC.

This chain joins TRBV6-5 and TRBJ2-2; no definite D call. The length of the CDR3 is 12 residues. Trimming removed 0 bases at V and 5 bases at J, with 1 base between. In germline, CDR1 is MNHEY, CDR2 SVGAGI. The CDR3 protein is CASSYSTGELFF. The CDR3 DNA sequence: TGTGCCAGCAGTTACTCAACCGGGGAGCTGTTTTTT.

J is TRBJ2-3 and V is TRBV7-2, with 8 bases aligning to TRBD2. Trimming at V came to 1 base and at J to 5 bases, leaving 8 bases not matched to a gene. The CDR3 is 16 residues long. Germline CDR1 and CDR2: SGHTA and FQGNSA. The CDR3 is CASSLGGGRMRDTQYF. CDR3 DNA sequence: TGTGCCAGCAGCTTAGGGGGCGGGAGGATGAGAGATACGCAGTATTTT.

The rearrangement uses TRBV7-9 and TRBJ1-4; TRBD1 is a possible D gene (5 bases). Germline V gene lookup returns CDR1 SEHNR and CDR2 FQNEAQ (reference sequence). The CDR3 has 14 amino acids. V dropped 1 base and J dropped 7 bases, with 10 bases sitting between them. The CDR3 bases are TGTGCCAGCAGCTTAGGCGGCGGGGGTGAAAAACTGTTTTTT. Translation: CASSLGGGGEKLFF.

The rearrangement links TRBV19 to TRBJ2-5; 14 nucleotides match TRBD2. Germline-derived CDR1 and CDR2 are LNHDA and SQIVND (reference sequence). V lost 5 bases, J lost 4 bases, and 12 bases stayed unmatched. This CDR3 contains 18 residues. Written as DNA, the CDR3 is TGTGCCAGTAGTCCCCTGGGACTAGCGGGAGTTCGTGGAGAGACCCAGTACTTC. It codes for CASSPLGLAGVRGETQYF.

The J gene is TRBJ2-7, the V gene TRBV4-1; D remains ambiguous. The germline V gene encodes CDR1 MGHRA and CDR2 YSYEKL. The V and J ends lost 0 bases and 0 bases respectively, with 9 bases between them. This CDR3 region has 15 residues. The CDR3 DNA reads TGCGCCAGCAGCCAAGATCCGGGCAACTCCTACGAGCAGTACTTC. Its protein is CASSQDPGNSYEQYF.

This chain's CDR3 is CASSKDWSFAVNTEAFF. The DNA of the CDR3 is TGTGCCAGCAGCAAAGATTGGAGCTTTGCGGTGAACACTGAAGCTTTCTTT. The chain combines TRBV21-1 with TRBJ1-1. TRBV21-1 corresponds to a pseudogene. There are 17 residues in the CDR3.

The rearrangement links TRBV19 to TRBJ2-2; the D is unclear. Germline V CDR1 and CDR2: LNHDA, SQIVND (reference sequence). The V gene lost 7 bases and the J gene lost 0 bases, with 6 bases spanning the gap. The CDR3 runs 13 residues. DNA for the CDR3: TGTGCCAGTAAGGAGACGAACACCGGGGAGCTGTTTTTT. Residues: CASKETNTGELFF.

V gene TRBV28 combines with J gene TRBJ2-3, with 9 bases that match TRBD2. In germline, CDR1 is MDHEN, CDR2 SYDVKM. The CDR3 runs to 17 residues. The trim removed 1 base at V and 1 base at J, leaving 6 bases unmatched. The CDR3 DNA sequence: TGTGCCAGCAGTTTATTCGGAAGCGGGAGGCGCACAGATACGCAGTATTTT. Translating it yields CASSLFGSGRRTDTQYF.

The chain joins TRBV28 to TRBJ1-2; D unclear. V was cut by 4 bases and J by 7 bases, with 16 bases left in between. In germline, CDR1 is MDHEN, CDR2 SYDVKM. There are 14 residues in the CDR3. The chain's CDR3 is CASSYPWDLVGYTF. CDR3 nucleotides: TGTGCCAGCAGTTACCCCTGGGATCTGGTTGGCTACACCTTC.

The V and J genes are TRBV2 and TRBJ1-2; 9 nucleotides agree with TRBD1. The CDR3 sequence is 16 residues long. After removal of 7 bases from V and 6 bases from J, the junction contained 15 bases not matched to a gene. The V gene's germline CDR1 is SNHLY and CDR2 FYNNEI. This CDR3 reads CASILGTSGTGNGYTF. DNA of the CDR3: TGTGCCAGCATTCTGGGGACCAGCGGGACAGGGAATGGCTACACCTTC. The entire variable domain, with the rest obtained from reference TRBV2 and TRBJ1-2, is as follows: EPEVTQTPSHQVTQMGQEVILRCVPISNHLYFYWYRQILGQKVEFLVSFYNNEISEKSEIFDDQFSVERPDGSNFTLKIRSTKLEDSAMYFCASILGTSGTGNGYTFGSGTRLTVV.

The gene calls are TRBV9 and TRBJ2-1, with D possibly being TRBD1 (5 bases). Germline V gene sequence: CDR1 SGDLS, CDR2 YYNGEE. The V end lost 0 bases, the J end lost 0 bases, and 10 bases lay between the germline ends. CDR3 length equals 16 residues. The CDR3 DNA is TGTGCCAGCAGCGTAGTAGGGGCGGTCTCCTACAATGAGCAGTTCTTC. Translated, it gives CASSVVGAVSYNEQFF. The whole variable domain, remainder taken from reference TRBV9 and TRBJ2-1, is DSGVTQTPKHLITATGQRVTLRCSPRSGDLSVYWYQQSLDQGLQFLIQYYNGEERAKGNILERFSAQQFPDLHSELNLSSLELGDSALYFCASSVVGAVSYNEQFFGPGTRLTVL.

This chain joins TRBV30 and TRBJ1-4; D might be TRBD1 (5 bases). V dropped 5 bases and J dropped 0 bases, with 16 bases sitting between them. CDR1 is GTSNPN and CDR2 is SVGIG in the germline V gene (reference sequence). The CDR3 is made up of 16 amino acids. The CDR3 DNA reads TGTGCCTGGGGAATGGTGGGACCCTCAACTAATGAAAAACTGTTTTTT. It specifies CAWGMVGPSTNEKLFF.

The J gene is TRBJ2-3, the V gene TRBV6-1; D may correspond to TRBD1 or TRBD2 (6 bases each). The CDR3 sequence is 13 residues long. Germline V CDR1 and CDR2: MNHNS, SASEGT. V lost 7 bases and J 4 bases, leaving 12 bases between the germline ends. CDR3 sequence reads: CASTVGGSDTQYF. The CDR3 DNA reads TGTGCCAGCACTGTAGGGGGGTCAGATACGCAGTATTTT.